This is a list of T cell receptor beta chains from one sample in a study of blood T cell repertoires in COVID-19. Profiled with immunoSEQ multiplex PCR; TCRdb holds only in-frame clones, not every one. The sample lists 130,000 to 150,000 clones; approximately 80% were seen once. Sequencing used peripheral blood. The origin of the receptors is a human donor in a cohort sampled during active COVID-19. Each CDR3 is given with its conserved first and last residue. A D gene is named only where the DNA matches it firmly. The size field is filled for only some rows; it gives once, few, many or a size class.

TRBV2	-	-	TRBJ1-2	TGTGCCAGCAGTGAAGGCAGGGCACTCGGCGATGGCTACACCTTC	CASSEGRALGDGYTF
TRBV19	-	-	TRBJ1-6	TGTGCCAGTAGTCCCGGGACTGCCTATTCACCCCTCCACTTT	CASSPGTAYSPLHF
TRBV6-5	-	-	TRBJ2-5	TGTGCCAGCAGAAACCGCAGGATTCAGACCCAGTACTTC	CASRNRRIQTQYF
TRBV11-2	-	TRBD1	TRBJ2-2	TGTGCCAGCAGCTTAGTTAAGACAGGGGACACCGGGGAGCTGTTTTTT	CASSLVKTGDTGELFF
TRBV6-2/TRBV6-3	-	-	TRBJ1-6	TGTGCCAGCAGTAAAGCGGGGAGGGATTCACCCCTCCACTTT	CASSKAGRDSPLHF
TRBV5-1	-	-	TRBJ1-5	TGCGCCAGCAGCTTGGGGGAGGATAGGCCCCAGCATTTT	CASSLGEDRPQHF
TRBV5-6	-	TRBD2	TRBJ2-1	TGTGCCAGCAGCGTGGGACTAGCGGCCTACAATGAGCAGTTCTTC	CASSVGLAAYNEQFF
TRBV5-4	-	-	TRBJ1-1	TGTGCCAGCAGCTTGTCGAGAGGGAGGGACACTGAAGCTTTCTTT	CASSLSRGRDTEAFF
TRBV9	medium-sized	-	TRBJ1-1	TGTGCCAGCAGCGTAGAAGGGGGTTTCACTGAAGCTTTCTTT	CASSVEGGFTEAFF
TRBV18	-	TRBD1	TRBJ2-5	TGTGCCAGCTCACCACAGGGGGCTGACGGGGAGACCCAGTACTTC	CASSPQGADGETQYF
TRBV3-1/TRBV3-2	-	-	TRBJ2-7	TGTGCCAGCAGCCAAGATCGGGTCCCACTCTACGAGCAGTACTTC	CASSQDRVPLYEQYF
TRBV7-9	-	-	TRBJ2-2	TGTGCCAGCAGCTTAGTACGTAGAGGCACCGGGGAGCTGTTTTTT	CASSLVRRGTGELFF
TRBV7-8	-	-	TRBJ2-3	TGTGCCAGCAGTTCCCTTAGAAGCACAGATACGCAGTATTTT	CASSSLRSTDTQYF
TRBV7-2	-	-	TRBJ2-7	TGTGCCAGCAGCTGGAGGGGGCCCTACGAGCAGTACTTC	CASSWRGPYEQYF
TRBV7-2	-	-	TRBJ1-1	TGTGCCAGCAGCTCAGGAGGGCACCGGAACACTGAAGCTTTCTTT	CASSSGGHRNTEAFF
TRBV18	-	TRBD1	TRBJ1-2	TGTGCCAGCTCACCACAATCCGGGACAGGGGGCTATGGCTACACCTTC	CASSPQSGTGGYGYTF
TRBV9	-	-	TRBJ1-1	TGTGCCAGCAGCCCTAGAACAGGGCGCACTGAAGCTTTCTTT	CASSPRTGRTEAFF
TRBV5-1	-	-	TRBJ1-5	TGCGCCAGCAGCTTGGACGGTTATAGCAATCAGCCCCAGCATTTT	CASSLDGYSNQPQHF
TRBV2	-	TRBD2	TRBJ2-3	TGTGCCAGCAGTGAAAGGCTAGCGGGGTTAGATACGCAGTATTTT	CASSERLAGLDTQYF
TRBV27	-	-	TRBJ1-2	TGTGCCAGCACCTCGTGGGGAGGAAACTATGGCTACACCTTC	CASTSWGGNYGYTF
TRBV30	-	-	TRBJ1-4	TGTGCCTGGAGCCCCGGGGGAGAAAAACTGTTTTTT	CAWSPGGEKLFF
TRBV28	-	-	TRBJ1-1	TGTGCCAGCAGCCTCGCTGTGCCGGCTGAAGCTTTCTTT	CASSLAVPAEAFF
TRBV18	few	-	TRBJ2-2	TGTGCCAGCTCACCGCGACAGGACGTCACCGGGGAGCTGTTTTTT	CASSPRQDVTGELFF
TRBV2	-	TRBD1	TRBJ1-4	TGTGCCAGCAGGGGACAGGGGAGTTTGGGTGAAAAACTGTTTTTT	CASRGQGSLGEKLFF
TRBV12-3/TRBV12-4	-	TRBD1	TRBJ2-5	TGTGCCAGCGGACAGGGGGCGTCGGAGACCCAGTACTTC	CASGQGASETQYF
TRBV11-2	-	TRBD2	TRBJ2-1	TGTGCCAGCAGGATAGCGGGGGGAACCTACAATGAGCAGTTCTTC	CASRIAGGTYNEQFF
TRBV5-8	-	TRBD2	TRBJ2-3	TGTGCCAGCAGCCCCAAGCGGGGGGCCAGCACAGATACGCAGTATTTT	CASSPKRGASTDTQYF
TRBV6-4	-	-	TRBJ1-1	TGTGCCAGCAGTCCTAAAGAGAACACTGAAGCTTTCTTT	CASSPKENTEAFF
TRBV9	few	TRBD1	TRBJ2-2	TGTGCCAGCAGCGTCAGGGACAGCTACACCGGGGAGCTGTTTTTT	CASSVRDSYTGELFF
TRBV27	-	-	TRBJ1-2	TGTGCCAGCAGTGGGCAGGGGTACTATGGCTACACCTTC	CASSGQGYYGYTF
TRBV2	-	TRBD2	TRBJ2-7	TGTGCCAGCAGGGGACTAGCGGGGGGCCCCTACGAGCAGTACTTC	CASRGLAGGPYEQYF
TRBV5-1	-	TRBD1	TRBJ2-1	TGCGCCAGTGGGACAGCCGGAACTGGCAATGAGCAGTTCTTC	CASGTAGTGNEQFF
TRBV19	-	TRBD1	TRBJ1-2	TGTGCCAGTAGTATCACAGGGGAGGAAGACGGCTACACCTTC	CASSITGEEDGYTF
TRBV4-2	few	TRBD2	TRBJ2-2	TGTGCCAGCAGCCAAGACTTGAGACTAGCGGGGGGAACGAACACCGGGGAGCTGTTTTTT	CASSQDLRLAGGTNTGELFF
TRBV12-3/TRBV12-4	-	TRBD1	TRBJ2-7	TGTGCCAGCAGTTTATCTGGGACAGAAAGTCAGTACTTC	CASSLSGTESQYF
TRBV19	many	-	TRBJ2-2	TGTGCCAGTAGTATTGCCGGGAGCGCGAACACCGGGGAGCTGTTTTTT	CASSIAGSANTGELFF
TRBV9	-	-	TRBJ2-7	TGTGCCAGCAGCGTAGGTTGGGGTGGATCGGGAGAGCAGTACTTC	CASSVGWGGSGEQYF
TRBV19	-	-	TRBJ2-1	TGTGCCAGTAGTTCGTGGGTAGCGGACAATGAGCAGTTCTTC	CASSSWVADNEQFF
TRBV7-6	-	TRBD1	TRBJ1-5	TGTGCCAGCAGCTTAGCGCCCCCAGGGGGCTCTAATAGCAATCAGCCCCAGCATTTT	CASSLAPPGGSNSNQPQHF
TRBV6-2/TRBV6-3	-	TRBD1	TRBJ1-1	TGTGCCAGCAGTCAACAGGGGGTCACTGAAGCTTTCTTT	CASSQQGVTEAFF
TRBV9	few	TRBD1	TRBJ1-1	TGTGCCAGCAGCTCCGGACAGGGAATCACTGAAGCTTTCTTT	CASSSGQGITEAFF
TRBV7-2	-	TRBD1	TRBJ2-7	TGTGCCAGCAGCTCTAGGACAGGGAAAAACTACGAGCAGTACTTC	CASSSRTGKNYEQYF
TRBV19	-	-	TRBJ2-3	TGTGCCAGTAGTATCGGGAGATTAGGGACAGATACGCAGTATTTT	CASSIGRLGTDTQYF
TRBV28	-	TRBD2	TRBJ2-5	TGTGCCAGCAGTTCGGGACTAGCGGGGGCACAAGAGACCCAGTACTTC	CASSSGLAGAQETQYF
TRBV6-6	-	-	TRBJ1-5	TGTGCCAGCAGTTACCTTCTTGGGAGCGCTGATCAGCCCCAGCATTTT	CASSYLLGSADQPQHF
TRBV5-1	-	TRBD2	TRBJ2-1	TGCGCCAGCAGCCTGTTAGCGGGGGGGTCCAGGCATGAGCAGTTCTTC	CASSLLAGGSRHEQFF
TRBV3-1/TRBV3-2	-	-	TRBJ1-1	TGTGCCAGCAGCCAAAAACAGAACACTGAAGCTTTCTTT	CASSQKQNTEAFF
TRBV5-1	-	-	TRBJ2-5	TGCGCCAGCAGCTTGTCTGGGGCCAAAGAGACCCAGTACTTC	CASSLSGAKETQYF
TRBV28	-	-	TRBJ1-1	TGTGCCAGCAGTTCCGACCGCGAACGGGGCTTT	CASSSDRERGF
TRBV18	-	TRBD1	TRBJ1-2	TGTGCCAGCTCACCGCCGGGACAGCCCGCTAACTATGGCTACACCTTC	CASSPPGQPANYGYTF
TRBV7-2	-	TRBD1	TRBJ1-1	TGTGCCAGCAATAACAGGGGGCCTGAAGCTTTCTTT	CASNNRGPEAFF
TRBV29-1	-	TRBD1	TRBJ2-7	TGCAGCGTTGATGGGGACAGCCCCTACGAGCAGTACTTC	CSVDGDSPYEQYF
TRBV10-3	-	-	TRBJ1-4	TGTGCCATCAGCGAAGTACAGGCTTCTCTAGGAAAACTGTTTTTT	CAISEVQASLGKLFF
TRBV2	-	TRBD2	TRBJ2-3	TGTGCCAGCGGGGAGGGCCAGGGTGGCTTCACAGATACGCAGTATTTT	CASGEGQGGFTDTQYF
TRBV6-2/TRBV6-3	-	-	TRBJ2-2	TGTGCCAGCAGCCCTCTACAGGGACCGAACACCGGGGAGCTGTTTTTT	CASSPLQGPNTGELFF
TRBV27	-	-	TRBJ2-6	TGTGCCAGCAGACTTACAGGGCTACGCTCTGGGGCCAACGTCCTGACTTTC	CASRLTGLRSGANVLTF
TRBV6-5	-	-	TRBJ2-7	TGTGCCAGCAGTTTGGGGGCGCGAGGCTACGAGCAGTACTTC	CASSLGARGYEQYF